This T cell receptor (beta chain) appears in the sequencing data of a study of blood T cell repertoires in COVID-19. Looking at the study overall: Collection of acute and convalescent COVID-19 samples took place in the United States, Italy and Spain.

Authors' analysis steps: For nucleated cells, counts were estimated from reference gene primer amplification. Using immunoSEQ multiplex PCR, the repertoire was profiled, and TCRdb retains in-frame clones only, with some absent. The V and J calls and clone size are taken from that table; D and trimming were inferred from the DNA. The sample lists some 190,000 clones; roughly 85% were seen once. V was pared by 5 bases and J by 0 bases, with 9 bases between. The CDR3 spans 13 residues. Germline-derived CDR1 and CDR2 are SGHRS and YFSETQ. Notes on this clone: This sample also contains other DNA sequences that code for the same CDR3.

The rearrangement uses TRBV5-1 and TRBJ2-7; maybe TRBD1 (5 bases). The receptor comes from a human donor with active or convalescent COVID-19. The donor label of this sample is uncertain. The sample consisted of peripheral blood. The CDR3 region is CASSRGSSYEQYF. The CDR3 nucleotides read TGCGCCAGCAGTAGGGGAAGCTCCTACGAGCAGTACTTC. The full variable domain, its missing parts supplied by reference TRBV5-1 and TRBJ2-7, is KAGVTQTPRYLIKTRGQQVTLSCSPISGHRSVSWYQQTPGQGLQFLFEYFSETQRNKGNFPGRFSGRQFSNSRSEMNVSTLELGDSALYLCASSRGSSYEQYFGPGTRLTVT.